This TCR beta chain originates from a study of CD8+ T cells in alopecia areata. Treatment: oral pan-JAK inhibitor, 5-10 mg twice daily. RNA extraction was followed by reverse transcription into cDNA, which acted as the sequencing template. Assay: immunoSEQ multiplex PCR; the TCRdb copy retains only in-frame clones and omits some. The data contain 160,000 or so clones, under 70% of them singletons. This clone was counted between two and nine times. Per the germline V gene, CDR1 is LNHDA and CDR2 is SQIVND (reference sequence). The length of the CDR3 is 13 residues. The V and J ends lost 10 bases and 5 bases, in that order; junction bases with no gene match: 3.

The chain has TRBV19 and TRBJ2-2; 11 bases fit TRBD1. Here the sequenced sample was CD4+ T cells sorted from blood, taken at week 4, from a patient treated with tofacitinib. The origin of this receptor is a human donor with alopecia areata. CDR3: CATRDRGTGELFF. The CDR3 nucleotides read TGTGCCACCCGGGACAGGGGGACCGGGGAGCTGTTTTTT. The entire variable domain, with the rest obtained from reference TRBV19 and TRBJ2-2, is as follows: DGGITQSPKYLFRKEGQNVTLSCEQNLNHDAMYWYRQDPGQGLRLIYYSQIVNDFQKGDIAEGYSVSREKKESFPLTVTSAQKNPTAFYLCATRDRGTGELFFGEGSRLTVL.